This TCR beta chain was sequenced in a study of blood T cell repertoires in COVID-19. About the research overall: Samples of COVID-19 (acute and convalescent) were obtained from the United States, Italy and Spain. T cells, B-cell-depleted T cells, or PBMCs supplied cDNA or gDNA.

Authors' analysis steps: Amplification of reference gene primers provided the estimated nucleated cell counts. TCRdb's copy holds only in-frame clones and misses some; the assay was immunoSEQ multiplex PCR. V, J and clone size reflect that table, while D and trimming were determined from the DNA. Altogether 55,000 to 65,000 clones are present, approximately 90% being singletons, with the ten largest covering more than 6.5%. V shed 2 bases, J shed 1 base, and the junction held 2 bases outside the gene matches. The CDR3 spans 16 residues. Germline assignment: CDR1 ENHRY and CDR2 SYGVKD. Sequenced: peripheral blood. The J gene is TRBJ2-1, the V gene TRBV10-3, with 10 bases that match TRBD2. The clonotype originates from a human donor with active COVID-19. The donor label of this sample is uncertain. Here the CDR3 DNA reads TGTGCCATCAGTGAGGGACTAGCGGCGTCCTACAATGAGCAGTTCTTC. This gives the protein CAISEGLAASYNEQFF.